This entry lists 15 T cell receptor beta chains sequenced from one sample in a study of T-cell memory formation after mild COVID-19. TCRdb recomputed calls from the 5' RACE reads with MiXCR, one row per CDR3 protein. The data contain some 290,000 distinct CDR3 sequences, roughly 16% of them singletons. The sequencing sample was made of PBMCs or a T cell subset sorted from them (not recorded which). The receptors come from a man between 18 and 35 years old who had mild COVID-19 (a few samples of this study predate the infection). Cell type and time point are not known.

This clonotype has only a few counts. The V call is TRBV7-8, the J call TRBJ1-1, with unresolved D. Deletions cut 4 bases from V and 2 bases from J, with 11 bases between. Germline-derived CDR1 and CDR2 are SGHVS and FQNEAQ. The length of the CDR3 is 14 residues. The CDR3: CASSSGLGNTEAFF. CDR3 in DNA: TGTGCCAGCAGCTCAGGACTGGGAAACACTGAAGCTTTCTTT.

This clonotype was observed at least ten times. The gene calls are TRBV5-1 and TRBJ2-2, with D hard to call. This CDR3 spans 15 amino acids. V was trimmed by 0 bases and J by 0 bases, leaving 6 bases between them. Germline CDR1 SGHRS, CDR2 YFSETQ. The CDR3 loop reads CASSLAETNTGELFF. CDR3 coding DNA: TGCGCCAGCAGCTTGGCCGAAACGAACACCGGGGAGCTGTTTTTT.

This chain uses TRBV24-1 with TRBJ1-4, with no clear D. V was shortened by 5 bases and J by 7 bases, with 4 bases between the two germline ends. Germline V gene lookup returns CDR1 KGHDR and CDR2 SFDVKD. The CDR3 length is 11 residues. The CDR3 protein is CATSGGEKLFF. CDR3 DNA sequence: TGTGCCACCAGTGGGGGTGAAAAACTGTTTTTT.

V is TRBV19 and J is TRBJ1-2, with D tentatively TRBD1 (6 bases). The germline CDR1 and CDR2 sequences are LNHDA and SQIVND (reference sequence). This CDR3 comprises 15 residues. V lost 1 base and J 5 bases, leaving 14 bases between the germline ends. The CDR3 nucleotides read TGTGCCAGTAGTATAGCCGCAACAGGGTTTTATGGCTACACCTTC. It is translated as CASSIAATGFYGYTF.

This chain connects TRBV7-2 to TRBJ2-1; D unresolved. The germline gives CDR1 SGHTA, CDR2 FQGNSA. The V and J ends lost 5 bases and 9 bases respectively, with 14 bases between them. The CDR3 is 13 residues long. Here the CDR3 DNA reads TGTGCCAGCAGCCCCGGCGTAAGGCCTGAGCAGTTCTTC. Amino acid sequence: CASSPGVRPEQFF.

This clonotype was seen only a few times. The CDR3 nucleotides are TGTGCCAGCAGCGTAGCTATCGGACAGGGGGCTATGGAGCAGTACTTC. Protein product: CASSVAIGQGAMEQYF. The chain uses TRBV9 and TRBJ2-7; 11 bases are a match to TRBD1. The CDR3 consists of 16 residues. Trimming at V came to 0 bases and at J to 7 bases, leaving 9 bases not matched to a gene. Germline CDR1 SGDLS, CDR2 YYNGEE.

This clonotype was found once. The chain uses TRBV6-2 or TRBV6-3 and TRBJ1-1, with D perhaps matching TRBD1 (6 bases). Looked up from germline, CDR1 is MNHEY and CDR2 is SVGEGT. Trimming cost V 2 bases and J 4 bases, with 14 bases left between them. The CDR3 extends over 15 amino acids. Here the CDR3 DNA reads TGTGCCAGCAGTTACCCAAAGACAGGACCCACTGAAGCTTTCTTT. Translating gives CASSYPKTGPTEAFF.

The chain combines TRBV29-1 with TRBJ2-1, with 8 positions matching TRBD2. The ends lost 6 bases at V and 8 bases at J; junction bases unmatched: 18. CDR1 and CDR2 from the germline V gene are SQVTM and ANQGSEA. The CDR3 has 16 amino acids. Here the CDR3 reads CSVGYSSGGPEDEQFF. As DNA, the CDR3 is TGCAGCGTCGGATATTCGAGCGGGGGCCCCGAGGATGAGCAGTTCTTC.

This clonotype came up a few times. The V and J genes are TRBV5-1 and TRBJ1-1, with 8 bases identical to TRBD1. There are 14 residues in the CDR3. Germline V CDR1 and CDR2: SGHRS, YFSETQ. V trimming: 4 bases; J trimming: 5 bases; junction bases outside the gene matches: 7. The CDR3 DNA sequence: TGCGCCAGCAGCATGGGGGACAGGCAGACTGAAGCTTTCTTT. This translates into CASSMGDRQTEAFF.

V is TRBV7-2 and J is TRBJ1-4; no firm D call. The CDR3 extends over 15 amino acids. CDR1 and CDR2 (germline): SGHTA, FQGNSA. Deletions cut 5 bases from V and 6 bases from J, with 16 bases between. The DNA of the CDR3 is TGTGCCAGCAGCGAAACGGTGGCAGTTCATGAAAAACTGTTTTTT. It translates to CASSETVAVHEKLFF.

This clonotype has more than one count but fewer than ten. V and J are TRBV19 and TRBJ1-5; a weak D match, TRBD1 (5 bases). Germline CDR1 and CDR2: LNHDA and SQIVND (reference sequence). This CDR3 has 16 amino acids. The V gene lost 8 bases and the J gene lost 3 bases, with 20 bases spanning the gap. The CDR3 DNA reads as TGTGCCAGTCTAAACAAAGGTGGAGGGGACAATCAGCCCCAGCATTTT. This gives the protein CASLNKGGGDNQPQHF.

This clonotype was counted many times. The CDR3 DNA is TGTGCCAGCAGTCTCCCCGACGCCGCGCGTGGCTACACCTTC. This gives the protein CASSLPDAARGYTF. V and J are TRBV28 and TRBJ1-2; D is unresolved. The CDR3 length is 14 residues. CDR1 and CDR2 from the germline V gene are MDHEN and SYDVKM. The V end lost 5 bases, the J end lost 7 bases, and 17 bases lay between the germline ends.

This clonotype was seen a few times. This CDR3 reads CSARAPGLAGGNEQYF. The CDR3 DNA reads as TGCAGTGCTAGAGCCCCGGGACTAGCGGGGGGCAACGAGCAGTACTTC. The genes are TRBV20-1 and TRBJ2-7; 15 bases line up with TRBD2. This CDR3 has 16 amino acids. The V gene end was trimmed by 1 base and the J gene end by 5 bases; junction bases not matched to a gene: 6. Germline CDR1 reads DFQATT; CDR2 reads SNEGSKA (reference sequence).

The CDR3 reads CASSYPPDRARDTEAFF. As DNA, the CDR3 is TGTGCCAGCAGTTACCCCCCGGACAGGGCTCGAGACACTGAAGCTTTCTTT. The V and J genes are TRBV6-2 or TRBV6-3 and TRBJ1-1; TRBD1 agrees at 8 bases. CDR1 is MNHEY, CDR2 SVGEGT, per germline. The CDR3 runs 17 residues. Trimming at V came to 2 bases and at J to 3 bases, leaving 11 bases not matched to a gene.

The chain links TRBV2 to TRBJ2-1; TRBD1 agrees at 7 bases. This CDR3 region has 12 residues. CDR1 is SNHLY, CDR2 FYNNEI, per germline. V lost 6 bases, J lost 8 bases, and 4 bases stayed unmatched. The CDR3 is CASRDRIYEQFF. Here the CDR3 DNA reads TGTGCCAGCAGGGACAGGATATATGAGCAGTTCTTC.